One and the same sample provided the 32 T cell receptor beta chains below, sequenced in a study of shared clonotypes between healthy human individuals. The data were produced by immunoSEQ multiplex PCR, yet TCRdb's version contains in-frame clones alone and is incomplete. This table holds about 1.9 million clones, 80% to 95% found once. Terminally differentiated effector memory CD45RA+ cells were left out of the naive CD8 fraction, which was CD45RO-negative and positively selected for CCR7. Source material: naive CD8+ T cells from PBMCs. Receptors originate from a man between 18 and 29 years old in good health. Some clones in this sample may be carry-over from other donors' samples.

The chain recombines TRBV7-9 with TRBJ2-1; tentatively, D is TRBD1 (5 bases). The V gene lost 5 bases and the J gene lost 10 bases, with 12 bases spanning the gap. CDR3 length: 12 amino acids. The germline V gene encodes CDR1 SEHNR and CDR2 FQNEAQ (reference sequence). The CDR3 here is CASSQGFGEQFF. The CDR3 nucleotides are TGTGCCAGCAGCCAGGGTTTCGGGGAGCAGTTCTTC.

V gene TRBV7-9 combines with J gene TRBJ1-1; possibly TRBD1 for D (5 bases). The CDR3 extends over 15 amino acids. From germline, CDR1 is SEHNR and CDR2 FQNEAQ (reference sequence). Trimming left V 2 bases short and J 4 bases short, with 14 bases between. In DNA, the CDR3 is TGTGCCAGCAGCTTATATCGGGGGACGTCCACTGAAGCTTTCTTT. Amino acid sequence: CASSLYRGTSTEAFF.

This clone was seen just once. This sample also contains other DNA sequences that code for the same CDR3. The chain has TRBV28 and TRBJ2-1; TRBD1 aligns across 9 bases. V trimming: 8 bases; J trimming: 4 bases; junction bases outside the gene matches: 3. Germline assignment: CDR1 MDHEN and CDR2 SYDVKM. The CDR3 is 13 residues long. This CDR3 is CASRDRVYNEQFF. The CDR3 bases are TGTGCCAGCCGGGACAGGGTTTACAATGAGCAGTTCTTC.

The V gene is TRBV19, the J gene TRBJ2-7, with D tentatively TRBD2 (6 bases). Trimming stripped 5 bases from V and 0 bases from J, with 11 bases between. Germline CDR1 is LNHDA and CDR2 is SQIVND (reference sequence). The CDR3 extends over 14 amino acids. The CDR3 coding sequence is TGTGCCAGTAGTGGGACTCTCAACTCCTACGAGCAGTACTTC. Its translation: CASSGTLNSYEQYF.

This sequence joins TRBV6-5 and TRBJ2-2; TRBD2 matches 12 bases. Per germline, CDR1 MNHEY and CDR2 SVGAGI. The V gene end was trimmed by 4 bases and the J gene end by 1 base; junction bases not matched to a gene: 1. This CDR3 has 16 residues. CDR3 sequence (DNA): TGTGCCAGCAGTTTGGGACTAGCGGGGAACACCGGGGAGCTGTTTTTT. It codes for CASSLGLAGNTGELFF.

The rearrangement uses TRBV13 and TRBJ1-1, with TRBD1 matching over 7 bases. Germline trimming cut 5 bases from V and 3 bases from J; bases unmatched to any gene: 12. This CDR3 has 16 residues. Per germline, CDR1 PRHDT and CDR2 FYEKMQ (reference sequence). CDR3 DNA: TGTGCCAGCAGCCCACTTGCTGACAGGGTGTACACTGAAGCTTTCTTT. Translation: CASSPLADRVYTEAFF. Complete variable domain (other parts from reference TRBV13 and TRBJ1-1): AAGVIQSPRHLIKEKRETATLKCYPIPRHDTVYWYQQGPGQDPQFLISFYEKMQSDKGSIPDRFSAQQFSDYHSELNMSSLELGDSALYFCASSPLADRVYTEAFFGQGTRLTVV.

This clone turned up a few times. The chain has TRBV4-1 and TRBJ1-5; the D is unclear. This CDR3 is built from 15 residues. Germline CDR1 MGHRA, CDR2 YSYEKL. V lost 6 bases, J lost 0 bases, and 12 bases lay in between. As DNA, the CDR3 is TGCGCCAGCAGACCTACAGTGAATAGCAATCAGCCCCAGCATTTT. Translation gives CASRPTVNSNQPQHF.

The V gene is TRBV27, the J gene TRBJ2-7; weak D call: TRBD2 (5 bases). Germline V gives CDR1 MNHEY, CDR2 SMNVEV (reference sequence). The V and J ends lost 5 bases and 3 bases respectively, with 14 bases between them. The CDR3 extends over 14 amino acids. DNA for the CDR3: TGTGCCAGCAGTCCCCGGACCCGGGACTACGAGCAGTACTTC. It encodes CASSPRTRDYEQYF.

The sample holds one count of this clone. The rearrangement uses TRBV13 and TRBJ2-7, with 9 bases matching TRBD1. V trimming: 5 bases; J trimming: 4 bases; junction bases outside the gene matches: 15. Germline CDR1 is PRHDT and CDR2 is FYEKMQ (reference sequence). The CDR3 is made up of 17 amino acids. In nucleotides, the CDR3 is TGTGCCAGCAGCCCGCCGTTCTACGGGACAGGGATATACGAGCAGTACTTC. Its protein product is CASSPPFYGTGIYEQYF.

The rearrangement links TRBV7-9 to TRBJ2-3; tentatively, D is TRBD1 (5 bases). V was clipped by 5 bases and J by 0 bases, with 12 bases between them. This CDR3 spans 15 amino acids. Germline loops: CDR1 SEHNR, CDR2 FQNEAQ (reference sequence). CDR3 residues: CASSPQASSTDTQYF. In DNA form, the CDR3 reads TGTGCCAGCAGCCCACAGGCATCTAGCACAGATACGCAGTATTTT. Full variable domain (rest looked up from reference TRBV7-9 and TRBJ2-3): DTGVSQNPRHKITKRGQNVTFRCDPISEHNRLYWYRQTLGQGPEFLTYFQNEAQLEKSRLLSDRFSAERPKGSFSTLEIQRTEQGDSAMYLCASSPQASSTDTQYFGPGTRLTVL.

This rearrangement joins TRBV5-1 to TRBJ2-1, with 11 positions matching TRBD2. The J segment lost 8 bases and the V segment lost 2 bases, leaving 6 bases of the junction unmatched. Germline CDR1 and CDR2: SGHRS and YFSETQ. This CDR3 comprises 15 residues. CDR3 nucleotide sequence: TGCGCCAGCAGCTTTGGTACTAGCGGGAGTGATGAGCAGTTCTTC. It yields the protein CASSFGTSGSDEQFF.

V usage is TRBV11-2 and J usage is TRBJ2-7, with 9 bases aligning to TRBD2. The germline V gene has CDR1 SGHAT and CDR2 FQNNGV. The length of the CDR3 is 17 residues. V dropped 0 bases and J dropped 2; count of bases not matched to a gene: 8. The chain's CDR3 is CASSLDFWREGTYEQYF. CDR3 DNA sequence: TGTGCCAGCAGCTTAGATTTCTGGCGGGAGGGTACCTACGAGCAGTACTTC.

V is TRBV5-1 and J is TRBJ2-3; D call uncertain. The CDR3 loop spans 17 amino acids. V lost 4 bases and J lost 3, with 21 bases in between. Germline lookup yields CDR1 SGHRS and CDR2 YFSETQ. In nucleotides, the CDR3 is TGCGCCAGCAGCCCCCTGGGCCCCTTCCCTCAGACAGATACGCAGTATTTT. This sequence encodes CASSPLGPFPQTDTQYF. The entire variable domain, with the rest obtained from reference TRBV5-1 and TRBJ2-3, is as follows: KAGVTQTPRYLIKTRGQQVTLSCSPISGHRSVSWYQQTPGQGLQFLFEYFSETQRNKGNFPGRFSGRQFSNSRSEMNVSTLELGDSALYLCASSPLGPFPQTDTQYFGPGTRLTVL.

J is TRBJ1-5 and V is TRBV4-1; D unclear. This CDR3 has 13 residues. CDR1 and CDR2 (germline): MGHRA, YSYEKL. Trimming stripped 0 bases from V and 7 bases from J, with 7 bases between. CDR3 in DNA: TGCGCCAGCAGCCAAGAAATTTTCCAGCCCCAGCATTTT. It is translated as CASSQEIFQPQHF.

Regarding this clone: At the DNA level, this CDR3 is encoded by other sequences in the same sample as well. CDR3 DNA: TGTGCCAGCAGTGGTCGGACAGGGGAAGGTGAAAAACTGTTTTTT. Translation: CASSGRTGEGEKLFF. The chain joins TRBV2 to TRBJ1-4; 9 bases fit TRBD1. V was pared by 4 bases and J by 7 bases, with 7 bases of the junction left unmatched. Germline-derived CDR1 and CDR2 are SNHLY and FYNNEI. The CDR3 covers 15 residues.

The V gene is TRBV7-3, the J gene TRBJ2-1, with TRBD2 matching over 8 bases. The ends lost 3 bases at V and 4 bases at J; junction bases unmatched: 5. Germline loops: CDR1 SGHTA, CDR2 FQGTGA. The CDR3 spans 15 residues. The CDR3: CASSFGTSRYNEQFF. DNA for the CDR3: TGTGCCAGCAGCTTTGGGACTAGTCGTTACAATGAGCAGTTCTTC.

This chain connects TRBV27 to TRBJ2-7, with 10 bases aligning to TRBD2. The CDR3 spans 15 residues. The trim removed 3 bases at V and 3 bases at J, leaving 5 bases unmatched. Germline V gene lookup returns CDR1 MNHEY and CDR2 SMNVEV (reference sequence). CDR3 in amino acids: CASSLTLAGIYEQYF. The CDR3, as DNA: TGTGCCAGCAGTTTGACACTAGCGGGAATCTACGAGCAGTACTTC.

The chain combines TRBV14 with TRBJ2-7, with D possibly being TRBD1 or TRBD2 (5 bases each). Germline CDR1 is SGHDN and CDR2 is FVKESK. This CDR3 contains 14 residues. Trimming left V 0 bases short and J 3 bases short, with 9 bases between. The DNA for the CDR3 is TGTGCCAGCAGCCAAGAGGGGGAGCGCTACGAGCAGTACTTC. This codes for CASSQEGERYEQYF.

The CDR3 coding sequence is TGTGCCAGCAGTTTGTCGCCCCGGGGGGCCGCCGGGGAGCTGTTTTTT. Translation gives CASSLSPRGAAGELFF. This sequence joins TRBV27 and TRBJ2-2, with TRBD2 as a possible D gene (7 bases). This CDR3 spans 16 amino acids. V lost 3 bases to trimming and J lost 6 bases, with 17 bases between them. CDR1 is MNHEY and CDR2 is SMNVEV in the germline V gene (reference sequence).

Points on this clone: The sample contains more than one DNA sequence encoding this CDR3. This rearrangement joins TRBV7-9 to TRBJ2-7, with a weak D call TRBD1 (6 bases). Germline CDR1 and CDR2: SEHNR and FQNEAQ (reference sequence). V was cut by 1 base and J by 2 bases, with 9 bases left in between. CDR3 length: 14 amino acids. This CDR3 is CASSLGGGTYEQYF. CDR3 in DNA: TGTGCCAGCAGCTTAGGAGGGGGAACCTACGAGCAGTACTTC.

The CDR3 here is CASSNLGQGYEQYF. As DNA, the CDR3 is TGTGCCAGCAGCAACCTTGGACAGGGTTACGAGCAGTACTTC. This chain connects TRBV9 to TRBJ2-7, with 8 bases identical to TRBD1. Germline V gene data show CDR1 as SGDLS and CDR2 as YYNGEE. V dropped 4 bases and J dropped 4; count of bases not matched to a gene: 7. The CDR3 sequence is 14 residues long.

The V call is TRBV4-1, the J call TRBJ2-7; 16 bases are shared with TRBD2. Germline V lookup: CDR1 MGHRA, CDR2 YSYEKL. The length of the CDR3 is 17 residues. V dropped 3 bases and J dropped 4; count of bases not matched to a gene: 6. For the CDR3, the DNA is TGCGCCAGCAGCCAGGGACTAGCGGGAGGGTCCCTATACGAGCAGTACTTC. Its protein product is CASSQGLAGGSLYEQYF.

In its sample, this clone was seen once. The chain has TRBV5-1 and TRBJ2-7, with 8 bases identical to TRBD1. The germline CDR1 and CDR2 sequences are SGHRS and YFSETQ. The CDR3 contains 15 residues. With V trimmed by 0 bases and J by 2 bases, 4 bases remained unmatched. CDR3 coding DNA: TGCGCCAGCAGCTTGGCCAGACAGGGGCCCTACGAGCAGTACTTC. It translates to CASSLARQGPYEQYF.

The chain links TRBV28 to TRBJ2-2, with 9 bases fitting TRBD2. This CDR3 comprises 18 residues. Germline-derived CDR1 and CDR2 are MDHEN and SYDVKM. After removal of 3 bases from V and 0 bases from J, the junction contained 8 bases not matched to a gene. The CDR3 DNA follows: TGTGCCAGCAGTTTCCATCTAGCGGGGTACGCGAACACCGGGGAGCTGTTTTTT. Translation gives CASSFHLAGYANTGELFF.

The chain carries TRBV7-8 and TRBJ2-3; 10 positions agree with TRBD1. This CDR3 is built from 15 residues. V gave up 4 bases and J gave up 4 bases; unmatched junction bases: 5. Germline assignment: CDR1 SGHVS and CDR2 FQNEAQ. Here the CDR3 reads CASSSSGTGADTQYF. The DNA of the CDR3 is TGTGCCAGCAGCTCCTCCGGGACAGGGGCAGATACGCAGTATTTT.

The chain is built from TRBV7-2 and TRBJ1-1; D is ambiguous. The CDR3 spans 10 residues. CDR1 and CDR2 (germline): SGHTA, FQGNSA. The V end was cut by 7 bases, the J end by 3 bases, with 3 bases between. The CDR3 reads CASIDTEAFF. In DNA form, the CDR3 reads TGTGCCAGCATCGACACTGAAGCTTTCTTT. The variable domain in full, with the rest retrieved from reference TRBV7-2 and TRBJ1-1, is GAGVSQSPSNKVTEKGKDVELRCDPISGHTALYWYRQSLGQGLEFLIYFQGNSAPDKSGLPSDRFSAERTGGSVSTLTIQRTQQEDSAVYLCASIDTEAFFGQGTRLTVV.

Only a few counts were recorded for this clone. The chain uses TRBV28 and TRBJ1-4; no definite D call. Per the germline V gene, CDR1 is MDHEN and CDR2 is SYDVKM. This CDR3 comprises 13 residues. Deletions cut 2 bases from V and 8 bases from J, with 9 bases between. The CDR3 DNA is TGTGCCAGCAGTTTAATGCTGGACGAAAAACTGTTTTTT. Its translation is CASSLMLDEKLFF.

For this clone: Other DNA variants within this sample encode the same CDR3. The chain uses TRBV6-6 and TRBJ2-3; D gene uncertain. V gave up 6 bases and J gave up 0 bases, with 7 bases separating them. The germline V gene encodes CDR1 MNHNY and CDR2 SVGAGI (reference sequence). The CDR3 runs to 13 residues. The DNA of the CDR3 is TGTGCCAGCAGCCTGGGGAGCACAGATACGCAGTATTTT. This translates into CASSLGSTDTQYF.

A few counts support this clone. The rearrangement joins TRBV29-1 to TRBJ1-4; 7 nucleotides line up with TRBD1. CDR3 size: 14 residues. The V segment lost 5 bases and the J segment 3 bases; nucleotides outside the gene matches: 6. CDR1 SQVTM and CDR2 ANQGSEA come from the germline V gene. CDR3 region: CSVSFGTANEKLFF. Written as DNA, the CDR3 is TGCAGCGTTTCCTTCGGGACAGCTAATGAAAAACTGTTTTTT. The variable domain in full, with the rest retrieved from reference TRBV29-1 and TRBJ1-4, is SAVISQKPSRDICQRGTSLTIQCQVDSQVTMMFWYRQQPGQSLTLIATANQGSEATYESGFVIDKFPISRPNLTFSTLTVSNMSPEDSSIYLCSVSFGTANEKLFFGSGTQLSVL.

The chain has TRBV7-9 and TRBJ1-2, with D perhaps matching TRBD1 (6 bases). CDR3 length: 16 residues. Per the germline V gene, CDR1 is SEHNR and CDR2 is FQNEAQ (reference sequence). Trimming took off 0 bases at V and 4 bases at J, with 15 bases between the two ends. The CDR3 loop is CASSLAHPTGSYGYTF. The CDR3, as DNA: TGTGCCAGCAGCTTAGCCCATCCTACAGGGAGCTATGGCTACACCTTC. The whole variable domain, filled in from reference TRBV7-9 and TRBJ1-2, reads DTGVSQNPRHKITKRGQNVTFRCDPISEHNRLYWYRQTLGQGPEFLTYFQNEAQLEKSRLLSDRFSAERPKGSFSTLEIQRTEQGDSAMYLCASSLAHPTGSYGYTFGSGTRLTVV.

The genes are TRBV5-8 and TRBJ2-7; a possible D gene is TRBD1 (6 bases). The V end lost 4 bases, the J end lost 2 bases, and 10 bases lay between the germline ends. The germline V gene encodes CDR1 SGHTS and CDR2 YDEGEE. The CDR3 contains 13 residues. The CDR3 DNA reads as TGTGCCAGCAGCCCCAGGGGAGCCTACGAGCAGTACTTC. Protein sequence: CASSPRGAYEQYF.

The chain carries TRBV27 and TRBJ2-3; 8 nucleotides align to TRBD1. CDR3 size: 15 residues. CDR1 and CDR2 (germline): MNHEY, SMNVEV (reference sequence). Trimming took 2 bases from V and 2 from J; bases not matched to a gene: 3. The CDR3 sequence: CASSLRQGTTDTQYF. CDR3 DNA sequence: TGTGCCAGCAGTTTACGACAGGGGACCACAGATACGCAGTATTTT.